The 2 T cell receptor beta chains in this list originate from one sample, sequenced in a study of identical twins. TCRdb analysed the 5' RACE reads with MiXCR anew, one entry per CDR3 protein. The data contain about 150,000 distinct CDR3 sequences, 3.5% of them singletons. Sequencing was done on a sample of memory T cells sorted from blood. The receptors were gathered from a man younger than 35 in good health.

This clonotype was counted many times. V gene TRBV5-5 combines with J gene TRBJ2-5; D gene unclear. V was shortened by 0 bases and J by 5 bases, with 8 bases between the two germline ends. Germline V gene data show CDR1 as SGHKS and CDR2 as YYEKEE (reference sequence). The CDR3 runs 13 residues. In DNA, the CDR3 is TGTGCCAGCAGCTTGGCCAACCGGGAGACCCAGTACTTC. It translates to CASSLANRETQYF.

This clonotype occurred many times. This rearrangement joins TRBV4-3 to TRBJ2-3; D not certain. Germline V gives CDR1 LGHNA, CDR2 YSLEER. V lost 0 bases, J lost 0 bases, and 7 bases lay in between. The CDR3 is 15 residues long. CDR3 DNA sequence: TGCGCCAGCAGCCAAGACGCCAGGAGCACAGATACGCAGTATTTT. This sequence encodes CASSQDARSTDTQYF.